This record covers a single T cell receptor beta chain. What this receptor recognizes is not known. Per-base quality was not reported, and no clone a single base away is much larger than it. Library generation was performed with the immunoSEQ multiplex PCR assay. For TCR sequencing, RNA was extracted from every sample and reverse transcribed into cDNA to serve as template. SuperScript III was used for first-strand cDNA synthesis, primed with a 2:1 mix of oligo-dT and random hexamers. Amplification bias was assessed with a synthetic immune receptor repertoire, and residual bias was removed computationally. Processing in the source paper ran as follows. Raw reads were preprocessed to remove errors, and CDR3 was defined by IMGT conventions from the conserved cysteine to phenylalanine. Clonality was computed as 1 minus the Shannon entropy, with the entropy normalized by log2 of the number of productive unique TCRs. Whether each scalp clone was CD4 or CD8 was inferred by checking scalp TCRbeta sequences against the CD4 and CD8 repertoires from sorted blood. TCRdb obtained this table from immuneACCESS and retained in-frame rearrangements with V and J assigned. These tables miss some clones; where compared with another copy, unresolved V genes account for less than half of the shortfall, and the remainder is unexplained. V, J and clone size reflect that table, while D and trimming were determined from the DNA. The sample table lists about 120,000 clones, about 54% of them with a count of one. Just under 30% of the sample is in the top ten clones.

The intended sense of this specimen's time point label: more than three weeks on oral tofacitinib. The sample's treatment or condition label, decoded: oral pan-JAK inhibitor, 5-10 mg twice daily. From alopecia areata patients, peripheral blood was collected along with lesional scalp punch biopsies. PBMCs were isolated by density centrifugation and stained for CD3, CD4 and CD8, and CD4+ and CD8+ T cells were sorted on a FACSAria. The junction shows trimming of 3 bases on V and 3 bases on J, plus 12 bases between the germline ends. The germline V gene provides CDR1 SQVTM and CDR2 ANQGSEA. Including cysteine and phenylalanine, the CDR3 has 13 amino acids. The read is trimmed to its CDR3 DNA, 39 bases read in frame from base 1. The source of the sample is a study of CD8+ T cells in alopecia areata (dated by TCRdb to about 2018). With respect to the entire study: Treated patients were enrolled in an open-label pilot trial of oral tofacitinib, 5 to 10 mg twice daily, for moderate-to-severe alopecia areata. RNA came from the PAXgene miRNA kit for fixed scalp, the miRNeasy kit for PBMCs, and the RNeasy kit for mouse skin. On the human side, TCRbeta sequencing was run on scalp tissue and on sorted CD4+ and CD8+ peripheral blood T cells from healthy controls and from alopecia areata patients with either patchy or totalis/universalis disease. TCRbeta CDR3 regions were amplified by immunoSEQ multiplex PCR using 35 Vbeta forward and 13 Jbeta reverse primers. Scalp clonality was compared across normal scalp (n=4), patchy alopecia areata scalp (n=8), and alopecia totalis/universalis scalp (n=8). The study used high-throughput TCRbeta sequencing to examine T cell clonal expansion in alopecia areata, in both the C3H/HeJ mouse model and human patients. Patients stayed on tofacitinib for 6 to 18 months and then had 6 months of follow-up off drug so that delayed response and recurrence could be assessed. The SALT score, which quantifies the percentage of affected scalp surface area, was used to measure disease severity in treated patients. Patients on tofacitinib were biopsied at baseline and after 4 and 24 weeks of treatment, and several of the patients also had a later scalp biopsy. Broad study findings and their caveats: Scalp clonality and the number of expanded CD8+ clones among the top 100 scalp clones were significantly decreased by tofacitinib. Shared TCR sequences between patients were less evident than in mice, which may be partly attributable to HLA diversity in the patient population. Compared with normal scalp, lesional scalp had higher clonality and more expanded CD8+ clones, particularly in alopecia totalis/universalis, a pattern that suggests antigenic drive. Many expanded lesional clones were found to persist in scalp and blood during tofacitinib treatment, and relapse after treatment cessation may be partly explained by this persistence. Resident alphabeta T cells in normal human skin are also sequenced, complicating scalp TCR repertoire analysis, unlike mouse skin dominated by gammadelta T cells. Because the treated cohort was small and had only one nonresponder, larger studies are needed to examine links between baseline CD8+ expansion and response.

The material sequenced was CD8+ T cells sorted from blood, taken at week 4, from a patient treated with tofacitinib. The chain is encoded by TRBV29-1 joined to TRBJ2-7; the D element might be TRBD1 or TRBD2, as each aligns at 5 bases. The origin of this receptor is a human donor with alopecia areata. The CDR3 protein is CSVEGPSFYEQYF. The DNA sequence is as follows: TGCAGCGTTGAGGGACCTTCCTTCTACGAGCAGTACTTC.